A selection of T cell receptor beta chains follows, all from one sample in a study of technical replicates of blood from a few donors. Sequenced by immunoSEQ multiplex PCR; TCRdb stores in-frame clones only, minus some. This table holds 75,000 to 95,000 clones, roughly 94% found once. The specimen sequenced was T cells isolated from PBMCs. The receptor set was obtained from a human donor in good health. Each CDR3 is given with its conserved first and last residue. D genes are given only for firm matches. Some rows mark clone size as missing; the rest say once, few, many or name a class of expanded clone.

V gene	clone size	J gene	D gene	CDR3 protein	CDR3 DNA
TRBV14	NA	TRBJ1-6	TRBD1	CASSYRGLDSPLHF	TGTGCCAGCAGCTACAGGGGGTTGGATTCACCCCTCCACTTT
TRBV28	NA	TRBJ2-3	TRBD2	CASGTSANTQYF	TGTGCCAGCGGGACTAGCGCTAATACGCAGTATTTT
TRBV19	NA	TRBJ1-2	TRBD1	CASTESGGGGYTF	TGTGCCAGTACCGAATCAGGGGGAGGAGGCTACACCTTC
TRBV7-9	few	TRBJ1-1	NA	CASSLGGRANPEAFF	TGTGCCAGCAGCTTAGGGGGCAGGGCAAACCCTGAAGCTTTCTTT
TRBV5-1	NA	TRBJ2-1	NA	CASSARGYSPGSYNEQFF	TGCGCCAGCAGCGCGAGAGGGTACTCTCCAGGCTCCTACAATGAGCAGTTCTTC
TRBV28	NA	TRBJ1-5	TRBD1	CATRPGTGIYQPQHF	TGTGCCACCCGTCCCGGGACAGGAATATACCAGCCCCAGCATTTT
TRBV7-2	once	TRBJ2-2	TRBD1	CASSQGQGNTGELFF	TGTGCCAGCAGCCAGGGACAGGGGAACACCGGGGAGCTGTTTTTT
TRBV9	NA	TRBJ2-7	NA	CASSPSGGDEQYF	TGTGCCAGCAGCCCGAGCGGAGGGGACGAGCAGTACTTC
TRBV14	NA	TRBJ1-3	NA	CASSQSGLSGNTIYF	TGTGCCAGCAGCCAATCAGGGTTATCTGGAAACACCATATATTTT
TRBV11-3	few	TRBJ2-7	TRBD2	CASRAASGATYEQYF	TGTGCCAGCAGGGCCGCTAGCGGGGCAACCTACGAGCAGTACTTC
TRBV5-4	NA	TRBJ2-7	NA	CASSTNQGSTYEQYF	TGTGCCAGCAGCACAAATCAGGGGAGTACCTACGAGCAGTACTTC
TRBV7-9	NA	TRBJ1-2	TRBD1	CASRSGQGRYGYTF	TGTGCCAGCAGATCCGGACAGGGGCGCTATGGCTACACCTTC
TRBV4-1	NA	TRBJ1-5	NA	CASSQARFQPQHF	TGCGCCAGCAGCCAAGCGAGATTCCAGCCCCAGCATTTT
TRBV5-4	NA	TRBJ2-7	NA	CASSSGYYEQYF	TGTGCCAGCAGCTCCGGGTACTACGAGCAGTACTTC
TRBV10-3	NA	TRBJ1-1	NA	CAIKEAPNTEAFF	TGTGCCATCAAAGAGGCCCCGAACACTGAAGCTTTCTTT
TRBV7-9	NA	TRBJ2-1	TRBD1	CASSSRGQGNYSYNEQFF	TGTGCCAGCAGCTCTAGGGGACAGGGGAATTACTCCTACAATGAGCAGTTCTTC
TRBV4-1	NA	TRBJ2-1	NA	CASSQINIISYNEQFF	TGCGCCAGCAGCCAAATCAACATAATCTCCTACAATGAGCAGTTCTTC
TRBV18	NA	TRBJ2-1	TRBD2	CASSQTSGASYNEQFF	TGTGCCAGCTCACAAACTAGCGGAGCCTCCTACAATGAGCAGTTCTTC
TRBV5-4	NA	TRBJ1-1	NA	CASSLIANTEAFF	TGTGCCAGCAGCTTGATAGCTAACACTGAAGCTTTCTTT
TRBV2	NA	TRBJ2-3	NA	CASIPVYSTDTQYF	TGTGCCAGCATCCCAGTATACAGCACAGATACGCAGTATTTT